These 10 T cell receptor beta chains came from one sample sequenced in a study of blood T cell repertoires in COVID-19. The protocol was immunoSEQ multiplex PCR, while the TCRdb copy is restricted to in-frame clones and leaves out a portion. The profile shows 200,000 to 250,000 clones, around nine tenths of them singletons. Sequencing was performed on peripheral blood. These receptors were obtained from an older woman with active or convalescent COVID-19.

This CDR3 reads CASRSPGTGGPYGYTF. DNA of the CDR3: TGTGCCAGCAGAAGTCCGGGGACAGGGGGCCCCTATGGCTACACCTTC. This chain connects TRBV5-6 to TRBJ1-2; 12 bases map to TRBD1. The CDR3 spans 16 residues. Germline loops: CDR1 SGHDT, CDR2 YYEEEE. Germline trimming cut 5 bases from V and 4 bases from J; bases unmatched to any gene: 9.

V usage is TRBV18 and J usage is TRBJ2-1; 8 positions match TRBD2. The germline V gene encodes CDR1 KGHSH and CDR2 LQKENI. Trimming removed 2 bases from V and 7 bases from J; junction bases left unmatched: 7. The CDR3 consists of 15 residues. Here the CDR3 reads CASSPVLAGSNEQFF. The CDR3, as DNA: TGTGCCAGCTCACCAGTTTTAGCGGGGAGTAATGAGCAGTTCTTC.

The chain carries TRBV11-2 and TRBJ1-2, with TRBD1 identical over 9 bases. The CDR3 sequence is 15 residues long. Losses at the gene ends were 1 base for V and 6 bases for J; bases not matched to a gene: 6. Germline lookup yields CDR1 SGHAT and CDR2 FQNNGV. CDR3 nucleotide sequence: TGTGCCAGCAGCTTAGTCGGGGACAGGGCGGATGGCTACACCTTC. Translation gives CASSLVGDRADGYTF.

The chain uses TRBV6-2 or TRBV6-3 and TRBJ1-5; 10 bases are shared with TRBD1. J gave up 3 bases and V 6 bases, and 5 bases lay outside the gene matches. The CDR3 runs 15 residues. CDR1 MNHEY and CDR2 SVGEGT come from the germline V gene. CDR3 region: CASSPGQGLNQPQHF. As DNA, the CDR3 is TGTGCCAGCAGCCCGGGACAGGGGCTCAATCAGCCCCAGCATTTT.

The chain links TRBV7-3 to TRBJ1-2; D is unclear. In germline, CDR1 is SGHTA, CDR2 FQGTGA. The V end was cut by 5 bases, the J end by 8 bases, with 15 bases between. CDR3 length: 13 amino acids. CDR3 nucleotides: TGTGCCAGCAGCCCCAACTACGGGGAGGGCTACACCTTC. It encodes CASSPNYGEGYTF.

The chain employs TRBV6-2 or TRBV6-3 and TRBJ1-5; unclear D gene. CDR1 and CDR2 from the germline V gene are MNHEY and SVGEGT. This CDR3 contains 14 residues. V was cut by 5 bases and J by 0 bases, with 8 bases left in between. The CDR3 here is CASSRLDSNQPQHF. DNA for the CDR3: TGTGCCAGCAGTCGCCTAGATAGCAATCAGCCCCAGCATTTT.

The chain couples TRBV19 to TRBJ2-5; perhaps TRBD2 as D (5 bases). V shed 2 bases and J shed 5 bases, with 21 bases lying between them. CDR1 is LNHDA, CDR2 SQIVND, per germline (reference sequence). The CDR3 runs 17 residues. CDR3 loop: CASSILTGDSGPETQYF. The CDR3 DNA follows: TGTGCCAGTAGTATATTGACCGGGGATTCAGGTCCGGAGACCCAGTACTTC.

This clone was counted only a few times. This chain connects TRBV19 to TRBJ1-1, with D possibly TRBD1 on 5 matching bases. This CDR3 comprises 17 residues. Trimming shortened V by 6 bases and J by 1 base, and 21 bases separated the two germline ends. Per the germline V gene, CDR1 is LNHDA and CDR2 is SQIVND (reference sequence). This CDR3 reads CASSNFPPQVWNTEAFF. In DNA form, the CDR3 reads TGTGCCAGTAGCAACTTCCCACCACAGGTATGGAACACTGAAGCTTTCTTT.

The chain recombines TRBV19 with TRBJ1-2; maybe TRBD1 (6 bases). The germline V and J ends were trimmed by 4 bases and 4 bases, with 13 bases remaining between them. The CDR3 spans 14 residues. In germline, CDR1 is LNHDA, CDR2 SQIVND (reference sequence). This CDR3 reads CASSTGRGSYGYTF. DNA of the CDR3: TGTGCCAGTAGTACGGGCAGGGGATCCTATGGCTACACCTTC.

This chain uses TRBV5-6 with TRBJ2-5; 9 bases are a match to TRBD1. The length of the CDR3 is 17 residues. CDR1 is SGHDT and CDR2 is YYEEEE in the germline V gene. With V trimmed by 4 bases and J by 10 bases, 20 bases remained unmatched. This CDR3 reads CASSKGTGMKGRRGQYF. The CDR3 DNA is TGTGCCAGCAGCAAAGGGACAGGGATGAAGGGCCGCCGCGGCCAGTACTTC.